This T cell receptor beta chain was recovered during a study of T-cell reconstitution after alpha-beta-depleted transplantation in children (dated by TCRdb to 2016 to 2017). For the wider study: T-cell immune reconstitution after TCRalphabeta/CD19-depleted allogeneic hematopoietic cell transplantation in children was quantitatively tracked in the study by means of TCR repertoire profiling.

This specimen's treatment or condition label, per the study, means: allogeneic hematopoietic cell transplantation with graft depleted of TCRalphabeta T cells and CD19 B cells. Transplant recipients were children who received TCRalphabeta/CD19-depleted allogeneic hematopoietic cell grafts. The paper as a whole reports these results and caveats: Over the following months the frequencies of hyperexpanded clones went down, and after one year T-cell counts and TCRbeta diversity were mostly credited to newly produced T cells. Apparently early alphabetaT-cell count recovery about two months after transplant reportedly relied on only several hundred rapidly expanded clones derived from non-depleted graft cells. In some patients, the high TCRbeta diversity seen at day 60 was put down to recipient T cells and intrathymic progenitors that had survived conditioning.

The germline V gene supplies CDR1 SGHRS and CDR2 YFSETQ. Taken from cysteine to phenylalanine, the CDR3 has 16 residues. Just the 48-base CDR3 DNA is kept, in frame starting at base 1. A distance of 16 bases separates the germline ends of V and J, which lose 2 bases and 2 bases respectively. This clonotype showed up just a few times. It lacks a known antigen. There are no base qualities to consult, and no much larger clone falls within one base. Library preparation employed PCR. Reads for this sample came from an Illumina HiSeq 2500. TCR libraries were prepared with molecular barcoding, using unique molecular identifiers to normalize TCRbeta repertoire quantification. Using fastp at Q25 and MiXCR, TCRdb reprocessed the public reads and kept productive beta chains. Each CDR3 protein appears once, grouped with its most common genes and DNA. The sample includes around 800,000 distinct CDR3 sequences, with 16% observed a single time. The top ten clones comprise roughly 5% of the sample.

The rearrangement joined TRBV5-1 to TRBJ2-5; a tentative D call is TRBD1 (6 bases match). The source of this sequence is a male patient aged 5 to 17 who had a stem cell transplant for acute lymphoblastic leukemia, so the T cells may come from the graft donor. The sample was PBMCs, mostly from graft donor cells, taken 360 days after TCRalphabeta/CD19-depleted stem cell transplant. For the CDR3, the sequence is CASSFRHRQEQETQYF. The DNA sequence is as follows: TGCGCCAGCAGCTTCCGCCACCGACAGGAACAAGAGACCCAGTACTTC.